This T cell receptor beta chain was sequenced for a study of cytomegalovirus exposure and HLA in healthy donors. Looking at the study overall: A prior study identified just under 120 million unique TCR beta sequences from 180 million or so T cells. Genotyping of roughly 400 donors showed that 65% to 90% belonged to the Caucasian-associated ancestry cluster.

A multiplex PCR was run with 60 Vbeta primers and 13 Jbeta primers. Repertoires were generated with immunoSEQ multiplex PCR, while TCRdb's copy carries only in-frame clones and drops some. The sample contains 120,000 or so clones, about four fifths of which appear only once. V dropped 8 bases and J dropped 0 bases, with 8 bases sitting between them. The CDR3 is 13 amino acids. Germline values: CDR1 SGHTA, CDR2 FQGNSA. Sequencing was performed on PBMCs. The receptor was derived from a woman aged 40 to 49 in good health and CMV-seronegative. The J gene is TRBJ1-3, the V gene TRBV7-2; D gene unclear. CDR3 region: CASVDNSGNTIYF. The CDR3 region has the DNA TGTGCCAGCGTAGACAACTCTGGAAACACCATATATTTT.